The entry below describes one T cell receptor (beta chain). Other DNA variants within this sample encode the same CDR3. This sample was included in a study of blood T cell repertoires in COVID-19. Study overall: Acute-phase and convalescent COVID-19 samples originated in the United States, Italy and Spain.

The assay was immunoSEQ multiplex PCR, and TCRdb's table has in-frame clones only and misses some. The table lists about 170,000 clones, approximately 84% of them singletons. V was pared by 6 bases and J by 3 bases, with 8 bases between. The CDR3 is 12 residues long. The germline gives CDR1 LNHDA, CDR2 SQIVND (reference sequence). The receptor's source is a human donor with acute or convalescent COVID-19. The donor label of this sample is uncertain. This chain joins TRBV19 and TRBJ1-1; D gene ambiguous. Source material: peripheral blood. The CDR3 loop reads CASSLRDTEAFF. The CDR3 nucleotides read TGTGCCAGTAGCCTGAGGGACACTGAAGCTTTCTTT.